The sample holds a few counts of the clone carrying this TCR beta chain. The antigen remains unidentified. Employing constant-segment primers, 5'RACE generated TCR alpha and TCR beta cDNA libraries bearing sample barcodes and UMIs. TCRdb called the 5' RACE reads again in MiXCR, with one record for every CDR3 protein. Here the sample spans approximately 340,000 distinct CDR3 sequences, over 10% being singletons. This entry belongs to a study of T-cell memory formation after mild COVID-19. With 4 bases removed from V and 2 bases from J, the gap between germline ends came to 15 bases. Germline V gene lookup returns CDR1 MDHEN and CDR2 SYDVKM. The CDR3 runs 16 residues. Study-wide findings and caveats: Later expanders leaned toward CD4+, whereas clones contracting from day 15 to 85 were balanced CD4/CD8. Those CD4+ clones that contracted were mainly in CM and EM (CD8+ ones in EMRA). Pre-infection memory already had some responding clones, implying cross-reactive memory joined.

Sequenced material: PBMCs or a T cell subset sorted from them (not recorded which). This clonotype was obtained from a man aged 18 to 30 who had mild COVID-19 (a few samples of this study predate the infection). Cell type and time point are not known. The J gene is TRBJ1-5, the V gene TRBV28; D gene ambiguous. The CDR3: CASSSPTGSGNQPQHF. CDR3 sequence (DNA): TGTGCCAGCAGTTCCCCGACGGGGAGCGGCAATCAGCCCCAGCATTTT.